What follows is one TCR beta chain and its context. The antigen is undetermined. The data derive from a study of T cells in Graves' hyperthyroidism and ophthalmopathy. Study-wide results and caveats: The authors' 13 V-J model separated ophthalmopathy from stable hyperthyroidism. Most thyroid clonotypes with frequency above 0.001 were detected in blood.

V lost 6 bases, J lost 0 bases, and 9 bases stayed unmatched. Looked up from germline, CDR1 is MNHNS and CDR2 is SASEGT. This CDR3 region has 16 residues. RNA transcripts served as the template for amplifying TCR beta CDR3 regions. First-round RT-PCR with HTBI primers amplified the TCR CDR3 region. MiXCR, run by TCRdb on the multiplex PCR reads, gives a single entry per CDR3 protein. Seen here are fewer than 500,000 distinct CDR3 sequences, roughly 14% observed once, and the top ten hold about 19%. In making diagnoses, clinical symptoms, serum thyroxine and TRAb, thyroid ultrasound and orbital computed tomography were all used. PBMCs were sourced from more than 9 ml fresh peripheral blood.

The sequence was collected from a woman aged 25-40 years with Graves' ophthalmopathy. Sequencing was carried out using blood. V is TRBV6-1 and J is TRBJ1-1; TRBD1 matches at 8 bases. The CDR3 here is CASRSYRGTMNTEAFF. The CDR3 nucleotides are TGTGCCAGCAGAAGTTACAGGGGGACTATGAACACTGAAGCTTTCTTT.